This T cell receptor (beta chain) was captured by sequencing in a study of CD8 T cells in ankylosing spondylitis. Quantitative barcoded 5'-RACE was used to prepare TCR beta libraries. TCRdb re-called the 5' RACE reads with MiXCR, one entry per CDR3 protein. The sample holds some 250,000 distinct CDR3 sequences, 20% to 30% seen once. This clonotype was detected many times. Its antigen remains unidentified. Findings and caveats of the study: There was a TCR beta motif, made of roughly eight highly homologous variants, that appeared characteristic of ankylosing spondylitis blood. Past research had described some motif variants in reactive arthritis synovial fluid and blood.

Sequences were obtained from blood, either unsorted or a sorted T cell fraction (not recorded which). The TCR originated in a male donor with ankylosing spondylitis or in good health (not recorded which).

The CDR3 nucleotides are TGCAGCGTTGAGGCTGCTGGGGCCAACGTCCTGACTTTC. It yields the protein CSVEAAGANVLTF. The chain is built from TRBV29-1 and TRBJ2-6; D gene ambiguous. V lost 3 bases, J lost 2 bases, and 5 bases lay in between. CDR1 is SQVTM and CDR2 is ANQGSEA in the germline V gene. The CDR3 runs 13 residues.